The present entry profiles one T cell receptor (beta chain) with its context. The data derive from a study of blood T cell repertoires in COVID-19. This CDR3 contains 12 residues. Germline loops: CDR1 SGHRS, CDR2 YFSETQ. The V end lost 2 bases, the J end lost 7 bases, and 7 bases lay between the germline ends. Produced via immunoSEQ multiplex PCR; TCRdb's table is partial and in-frame only. The table records 100,000 to 150,000 clones, 75% to 90% of them present only once. This receptor was identified in a man aged 45-60 years with active or convalescent COVID-19. This rearrangement joins TRBV5-1 to TRBJ2-1; D not certain. The sample consisted of peripheral blood. Here the CDR3 DNA reads TGCGCCAGCAGCTTATCTAGGAATGAGCAGTTCTTC. Protein sequence: CASSLSRNEQFF. The full variable domain, with the rest looked up from reference TRBV5-1 and TRBJ2-1, is KAGVTQTPRYLIKTRGQQVTLSCSPISGHRSVSWYQQTPGQGLQFLFEYFSETQRNKGNFPGRFSGRQFSNSRSEMNVSTLELGDSALYLCASSLSRNEQFFGPGTRLTVL.